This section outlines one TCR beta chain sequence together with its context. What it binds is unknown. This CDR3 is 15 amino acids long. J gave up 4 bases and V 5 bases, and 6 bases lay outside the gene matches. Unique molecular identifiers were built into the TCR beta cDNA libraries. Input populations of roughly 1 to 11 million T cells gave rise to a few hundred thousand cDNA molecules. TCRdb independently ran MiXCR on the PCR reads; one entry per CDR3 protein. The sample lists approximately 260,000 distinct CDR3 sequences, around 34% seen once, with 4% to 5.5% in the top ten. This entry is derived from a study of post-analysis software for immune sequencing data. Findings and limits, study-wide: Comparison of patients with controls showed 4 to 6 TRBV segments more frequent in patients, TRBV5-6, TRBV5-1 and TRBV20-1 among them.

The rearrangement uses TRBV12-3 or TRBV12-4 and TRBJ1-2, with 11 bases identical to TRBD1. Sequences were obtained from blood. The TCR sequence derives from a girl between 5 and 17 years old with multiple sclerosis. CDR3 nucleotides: TGTGCCAGCAGTCCTTGGACAGGGGGCCTCTATGGCTACACCTTC. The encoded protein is CASSPWTGGLYGYTF.